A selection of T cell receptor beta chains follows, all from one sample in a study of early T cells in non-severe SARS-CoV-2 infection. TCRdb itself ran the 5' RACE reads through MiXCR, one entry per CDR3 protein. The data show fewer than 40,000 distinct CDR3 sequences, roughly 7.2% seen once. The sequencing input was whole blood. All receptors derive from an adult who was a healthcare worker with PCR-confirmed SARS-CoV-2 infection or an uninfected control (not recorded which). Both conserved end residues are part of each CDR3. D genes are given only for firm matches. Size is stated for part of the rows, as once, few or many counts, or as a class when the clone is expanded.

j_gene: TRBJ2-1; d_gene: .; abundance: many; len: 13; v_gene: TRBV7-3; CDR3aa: CASSLTGAREQFF; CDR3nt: TGTGCCAGCAGCTTAACAGGGGCGCGAGAGCAGTTCTTC
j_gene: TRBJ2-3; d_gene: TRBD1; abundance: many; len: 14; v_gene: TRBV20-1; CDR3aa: CSAAGTGVRDTQYF; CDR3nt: TGCAGTGCCGCCGGGACAGGGGTTAGAGATACGCAGTATTTT
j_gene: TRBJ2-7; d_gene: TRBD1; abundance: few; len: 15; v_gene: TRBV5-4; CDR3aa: CASSLWTGKADEQYF; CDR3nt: TGTGCCAGCAGCTTGTGGACAGGGAAGGCAGACGAGCAGTACTTC
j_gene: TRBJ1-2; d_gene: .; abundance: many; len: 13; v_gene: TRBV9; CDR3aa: CASSPVTSYGYTF; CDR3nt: TGTGCCAGCAGCCCCGTAACTTCCTATGGCTACACCTTC
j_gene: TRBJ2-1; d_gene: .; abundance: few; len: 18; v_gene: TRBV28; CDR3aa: CASSLFRTDSLPNNEQFF; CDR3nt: TGTGCCAGCAGTTTATTTCGAACGGACAGTTTGCCAAACAATGAGCAGTTCTTC
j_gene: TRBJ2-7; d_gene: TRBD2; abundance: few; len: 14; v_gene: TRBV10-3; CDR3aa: CAISEREEKNEQYF; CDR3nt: TGTGCCATCAGTGAGCGGGAGGAGAAGAACGAGCAGTACTTC
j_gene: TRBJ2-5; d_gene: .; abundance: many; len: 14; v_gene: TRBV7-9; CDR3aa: CASSLGEGEETQYF; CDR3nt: TGTGCCAGCAGCTTAGGGGAAGGGGAAGAGACCCAGTACTTC
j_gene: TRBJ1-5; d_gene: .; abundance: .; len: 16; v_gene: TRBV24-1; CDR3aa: CATRHGQGISNQPQHF; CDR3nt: TGTGCCACCAGACATGGGCAGGGGATTAGCAATCAGCCCCAGCATTTT
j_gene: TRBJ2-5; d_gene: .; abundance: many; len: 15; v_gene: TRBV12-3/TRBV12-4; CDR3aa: CASSTPRQSQETQYF; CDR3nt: TGTGCCAGCAGTACACCTCGACAGTCCCAAGAGACCCAGTACTTC
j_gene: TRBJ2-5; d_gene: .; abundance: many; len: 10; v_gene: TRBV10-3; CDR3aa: CAISEKTQYF; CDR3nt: TGTGCCATCAGCGAAAAGACCCAGTACTTC
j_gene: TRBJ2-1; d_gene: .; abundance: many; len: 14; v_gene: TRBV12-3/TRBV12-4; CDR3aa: CASRGGSSYNEQFF; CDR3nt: TGTGCCAGTAGGGGGGGTAGCTCCTACAATGAGCAGTTCTTC
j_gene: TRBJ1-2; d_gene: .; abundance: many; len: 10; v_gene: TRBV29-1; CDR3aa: CSVGGDGYTF; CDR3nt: TGCAGCGTTGGGGGGGATGGCTACACCTTC
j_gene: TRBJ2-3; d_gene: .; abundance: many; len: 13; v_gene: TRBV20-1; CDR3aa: CSASLAGTDTQYF; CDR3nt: TGCAGTGCTAGCCTAGCTGGCACAGATACGCAGTATTTT
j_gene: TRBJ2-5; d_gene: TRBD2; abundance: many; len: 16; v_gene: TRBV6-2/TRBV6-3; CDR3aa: CASSLTTSGSGKTQYF; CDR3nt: TGTGCCAGCAGCCTCACTACTAGCGGGAGTGGAAAGACCCAGTACTTC
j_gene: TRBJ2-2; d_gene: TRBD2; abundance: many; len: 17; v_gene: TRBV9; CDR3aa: CASSPSLTSGNTGELFF; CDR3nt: TGTGCCAGCAGCCCAAGCCTGACTAGCGGGAACACCGGGGAGCTGTTTTTT
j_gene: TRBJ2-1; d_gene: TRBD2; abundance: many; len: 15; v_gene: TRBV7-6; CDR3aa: CASSLGGLAGGEQFF; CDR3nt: TGTGCCAGCAGCTTGGGGGGACTAGCGGGAGGTGAGCAGTTCTTC
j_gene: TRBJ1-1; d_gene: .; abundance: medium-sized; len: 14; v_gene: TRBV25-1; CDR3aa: CASSGSGRATEAFF; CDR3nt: TGTGCCAGCAGTGGCTCAGGCAGGGCCACTGAAGCTTTCTTT
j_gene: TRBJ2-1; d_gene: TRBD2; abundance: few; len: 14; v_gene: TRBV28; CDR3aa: CASGGPSGSDEQFF; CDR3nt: TGTGCCAGCGGGGGCCCTAGCGGGAGCGATGAGCAGTTCTTC
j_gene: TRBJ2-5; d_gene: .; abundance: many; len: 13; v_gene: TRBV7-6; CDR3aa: CASSLGQQETQYF; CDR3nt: TGTGCCAGCAGCTTAGGACAGCAAGAGACCCAGTACTTC
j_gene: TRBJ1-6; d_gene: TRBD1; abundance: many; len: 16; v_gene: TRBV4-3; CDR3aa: CASSQSGQGARSPLHF; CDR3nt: TGCGCCAGCAGCCAATCAGGACAGGGGGCTCGGTCACCCCTCCACTTT
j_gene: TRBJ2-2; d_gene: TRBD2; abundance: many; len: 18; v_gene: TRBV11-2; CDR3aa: CASSYIAGRGPNTGELFF; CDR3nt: TGTGCCAGCAGCTACATAGCGGGACGAGGGCCGAACACCGGGGAGCTGTTTTTT
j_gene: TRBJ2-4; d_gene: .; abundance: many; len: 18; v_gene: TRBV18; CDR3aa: CASSPGGERGFAKNIQYF; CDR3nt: TGTGCCAGCTCACCAGGGGGAGAAAGAGGTTTTGCCAAAAACATTCAGTACTTC
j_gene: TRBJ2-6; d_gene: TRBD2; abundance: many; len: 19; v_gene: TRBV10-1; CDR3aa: CASLIKGLAGLSGANVLTF; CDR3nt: TGCGCCAGCCTTATAAAGGGACTAGCGGGACTGTCTGGGGCCAACGTCCTGACTTTC
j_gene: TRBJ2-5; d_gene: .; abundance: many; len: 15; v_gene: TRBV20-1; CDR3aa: CSAIIAGRFQETQYF; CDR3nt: TGCAGTGCCATCATCGCAGGGAGATTCCAAGAGACCCAGTACTTC
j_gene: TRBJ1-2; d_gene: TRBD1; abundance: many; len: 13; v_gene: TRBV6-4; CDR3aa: CASSETGNYGYTF; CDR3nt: TGTGCCAGCAGCGAGACAGGGAACTATGGCTACACCTTC
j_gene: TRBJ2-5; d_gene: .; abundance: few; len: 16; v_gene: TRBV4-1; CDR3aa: CASSRNQAGAGETQYF; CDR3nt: TGCGCCAGCAGCCGAAATCAGGCGGGGGCTGGAGAGACCCAGTACTTC
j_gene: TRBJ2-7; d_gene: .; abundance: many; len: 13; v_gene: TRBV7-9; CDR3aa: CASSQSRDGEQYF; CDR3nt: TGTGCCAGCAGCCAGTCCCGGGACGGGGAGCAGTACTTC
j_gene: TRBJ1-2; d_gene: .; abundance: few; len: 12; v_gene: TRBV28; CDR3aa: CASEVRNYGYTF; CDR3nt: TGTGCCAGCGAGGTCCGGAACTATGGCTACACCTTC
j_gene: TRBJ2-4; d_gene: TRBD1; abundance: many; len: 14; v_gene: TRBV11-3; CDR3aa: CASSEGTGRDIQYF; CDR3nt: TGTGCCAGCAGTGAAGGGACAGGGAGGGACATTCAGTACTTC
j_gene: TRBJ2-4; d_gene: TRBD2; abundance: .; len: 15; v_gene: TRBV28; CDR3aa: CASSYFSGGGDIQYF; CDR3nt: TGTGCCAGCAGTTATTTTAGCGGGGGAGGGGACATTCAGTACTTC
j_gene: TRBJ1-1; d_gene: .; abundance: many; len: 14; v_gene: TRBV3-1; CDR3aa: CASSPQEADTEAFF; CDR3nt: TGTGCCAGCAGCCCTCAAGAGGCTGACACTGAAGCTTTCTTT
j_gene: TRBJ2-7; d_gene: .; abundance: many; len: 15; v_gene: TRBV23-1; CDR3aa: CASSQAAPFSYEQYF; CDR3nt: TGCGCCAGCAGTCAAGCGGCACCATTCTCCTACGAGCAGTACTTC
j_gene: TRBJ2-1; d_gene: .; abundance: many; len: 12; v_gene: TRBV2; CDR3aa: CASGGGLLEQFF; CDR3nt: TGTGCCAGTGGGGGAGGACTCCTGGAGCAGTTCTTC
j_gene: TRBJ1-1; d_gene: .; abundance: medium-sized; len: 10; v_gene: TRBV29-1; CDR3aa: CSVMNTEAFF; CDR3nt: TGCAGCGTTATGAACACTGAAGCTTTCTTT
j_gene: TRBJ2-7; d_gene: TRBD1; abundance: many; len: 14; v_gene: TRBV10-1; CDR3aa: CASRSGTGGREQYF; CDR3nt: TGCGCCAGCAGGTCCGGGACAGGGGGCCGCGAGCAGTACTTC
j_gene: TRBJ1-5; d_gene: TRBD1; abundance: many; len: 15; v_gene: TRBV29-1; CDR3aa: CSVVVQGIGNQPQHF; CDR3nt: TGCAGCGTTGTGGTACAGGGGATTGGCAATCAGCCCCAGCATTTT
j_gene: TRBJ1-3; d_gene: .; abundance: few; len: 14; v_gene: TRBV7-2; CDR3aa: CASSFDSSGNTIYF; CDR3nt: TGTGCCAGCAGCTTCGACTCCTCTGGAAACACCATATATTTT
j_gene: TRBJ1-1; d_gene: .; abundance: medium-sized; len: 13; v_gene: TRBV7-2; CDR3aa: CASSLERNTEAFF; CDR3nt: TGTGCCAGCAGCTTAGAGCGGAACACTGAAGCTTTCTTT
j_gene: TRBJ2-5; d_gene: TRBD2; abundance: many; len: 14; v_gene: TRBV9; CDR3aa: CASSVGTIRETQYF; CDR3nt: TGTGCCAGCAGCGTCGGGACTATACGAGAGACCCAGTACTTC
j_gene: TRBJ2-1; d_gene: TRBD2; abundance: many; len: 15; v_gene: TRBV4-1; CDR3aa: CASSQDFSGGREQFF; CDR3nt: TGCGCCAGCAGCCAAGATTTTTCGGGAGGCCGTGAGCAGTTCTTC
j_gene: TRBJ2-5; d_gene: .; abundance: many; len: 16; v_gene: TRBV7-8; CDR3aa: CASSPGGTSVIGTQYF; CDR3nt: TGTGCCAGCAGCCCAGGCGGGACATCGGTAATCGGGACCCAGTACTTC
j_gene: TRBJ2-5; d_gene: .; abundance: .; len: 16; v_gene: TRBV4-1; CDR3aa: CASSQDQTQAGETQYF; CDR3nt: TGCGCCAGCAGCCAAGATCAAACCCAGGCAGGGGAGACCCAGTACTTC
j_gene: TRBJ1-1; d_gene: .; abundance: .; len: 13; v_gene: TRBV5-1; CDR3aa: CASSFDGNTEAFF; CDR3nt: TGCGCCAGCAGCTTTGACGGGAACACTGAAGCTTTCTTT
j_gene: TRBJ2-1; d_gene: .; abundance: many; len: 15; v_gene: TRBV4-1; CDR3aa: CASSHPASPYNEQFF; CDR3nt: TGCGCCAGCAGCCACCCAGCCAGTCCCTACAATGAGCAGTTCTTC
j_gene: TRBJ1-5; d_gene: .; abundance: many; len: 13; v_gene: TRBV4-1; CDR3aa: CASSQFGDQPQHF; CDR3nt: TGCGCCAGCAGCCAATTTGGTGATCAGCCCCAGCATTTT
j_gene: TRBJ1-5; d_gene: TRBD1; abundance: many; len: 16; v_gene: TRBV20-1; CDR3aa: CSARPRGIFSNQPQHF; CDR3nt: TGCAGTGCTAGACCCAGGGGGATATTTAGCAATCAGCCCCAGCATTTT
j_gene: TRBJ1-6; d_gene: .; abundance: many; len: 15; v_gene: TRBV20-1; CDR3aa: CTTTKQGVDNSPLHF; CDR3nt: TGCACCACCACAAAACAGGGAGTCGATAATTCACCCCTCCACTTT
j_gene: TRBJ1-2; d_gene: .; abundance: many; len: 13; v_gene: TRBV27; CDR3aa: CATMGQNNYGYTF; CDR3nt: TGTGCAACCATGGGACAAAATAACTATGGCTACACCTTC
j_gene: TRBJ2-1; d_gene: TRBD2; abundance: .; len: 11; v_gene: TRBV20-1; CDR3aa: CSAPRTRVQFF; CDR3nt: TGCAGTGCTCCCCGGACTAGAGTACAGTTCTTC
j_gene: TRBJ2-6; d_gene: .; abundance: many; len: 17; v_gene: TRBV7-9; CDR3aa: CASTRSMGISGANVLTF; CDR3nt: TGTGCCAGCACCAGAAGTATGGGGATCTCTGGGGCCAACGTCCTGACTTTC
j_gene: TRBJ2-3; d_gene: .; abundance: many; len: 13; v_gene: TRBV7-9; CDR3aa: CASSLVGTDTQYF; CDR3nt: TGTGCCAGCAGCTTAGTTGGCACAGATACGCAGTATTTT
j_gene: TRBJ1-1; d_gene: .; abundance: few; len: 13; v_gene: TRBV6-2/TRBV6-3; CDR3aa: CASSYSGVIEAFF; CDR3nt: TGTGCCAGCAGTTACTCGGGGGTTATTGAAGCTTTCTTT
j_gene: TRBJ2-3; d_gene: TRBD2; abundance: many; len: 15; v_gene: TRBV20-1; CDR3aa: CSAPGLAGSLGTQYF; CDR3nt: TGCAGTGCTCCAGGACTAGCGGGTTCTCTGGGTACGCAGTATTTT
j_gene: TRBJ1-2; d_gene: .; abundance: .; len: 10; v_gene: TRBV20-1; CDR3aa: CSVENYGYTF; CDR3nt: TGCAGTGTCGAAAACTATGGCTACACCTTC